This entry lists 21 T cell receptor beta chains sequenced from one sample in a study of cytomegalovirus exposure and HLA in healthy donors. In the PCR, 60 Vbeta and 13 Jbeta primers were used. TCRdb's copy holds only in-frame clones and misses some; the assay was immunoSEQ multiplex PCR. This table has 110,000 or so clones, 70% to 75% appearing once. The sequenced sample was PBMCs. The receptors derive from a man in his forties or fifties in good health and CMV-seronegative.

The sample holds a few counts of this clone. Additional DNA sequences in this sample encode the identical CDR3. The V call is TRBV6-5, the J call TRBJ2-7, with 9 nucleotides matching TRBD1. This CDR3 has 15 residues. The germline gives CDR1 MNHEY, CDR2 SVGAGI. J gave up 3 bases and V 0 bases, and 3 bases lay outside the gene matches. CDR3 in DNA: TGTGCCAGCAGTTACTCCGCGGACAGGGGCTACGAGCAGTACTTC. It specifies CASSYSADRGYEQYF.

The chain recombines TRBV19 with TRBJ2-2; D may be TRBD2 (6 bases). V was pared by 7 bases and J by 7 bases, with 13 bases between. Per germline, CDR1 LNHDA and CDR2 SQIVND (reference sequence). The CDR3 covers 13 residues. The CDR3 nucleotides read TGTGCCAGTACCCATGGGGGACTCGGGGAGCTGTTTTTT. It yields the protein CASTHGGLGELFF. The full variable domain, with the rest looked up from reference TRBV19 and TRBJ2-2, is DGGITQSPKYLFRKEGQNVTLSCEQNLNHDAMYWYRQDPGQGLRLIYYSQIVNDFQKGDIAEGYSVSREKKESFPLTVTSAQKNPTAFYLCASTHGGLGELFFGEGSRLTVL.

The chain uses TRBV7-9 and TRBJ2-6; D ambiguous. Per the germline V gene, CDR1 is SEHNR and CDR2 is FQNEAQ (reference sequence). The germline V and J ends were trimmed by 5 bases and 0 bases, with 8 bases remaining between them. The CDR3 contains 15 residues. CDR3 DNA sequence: TGTGCCAGCAGCCTCAGGTTCTCTGGGGCCAACGTCCTGACTTTC. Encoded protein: CASSLRFSGANVLTF.

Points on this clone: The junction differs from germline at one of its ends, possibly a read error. In DNA form, the CDR3 reads TGTGTCAGCAGTTACTCGTGGCAGGGGGCGGACGAGCAGTACTTC. This gives the protein CVSSYSWQGADEQYF. V gene TRBV6-5 combines with J gene TRBJ2-7; 8 bases align to TRBD1. The length of the CDR3 is 15 residues. Germline V lookup: CDR1 MNHEY, CDR2 SVGAGI.

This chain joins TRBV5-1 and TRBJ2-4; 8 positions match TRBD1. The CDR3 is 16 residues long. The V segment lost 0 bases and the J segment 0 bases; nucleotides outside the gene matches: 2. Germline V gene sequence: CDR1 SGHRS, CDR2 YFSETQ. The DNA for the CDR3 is TGCGCCAGCAGCTTGGGGCAGGGGGCAGCCAAAAACATTCAGTACTTC. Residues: CASSLGQGAAKNIQYF.

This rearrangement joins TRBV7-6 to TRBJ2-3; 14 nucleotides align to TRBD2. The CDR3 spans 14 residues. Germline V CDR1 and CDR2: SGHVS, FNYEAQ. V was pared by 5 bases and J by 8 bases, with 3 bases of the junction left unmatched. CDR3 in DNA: TGTGCCAGCAGCCCCGGGACTAGCGGGAGTACGCAGTATTTT. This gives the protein CASSPGTSGSTQYF. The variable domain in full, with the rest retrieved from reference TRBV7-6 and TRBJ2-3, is GAGVSQSPRYKVTKRGQDVALRCDPISGHVSLYWYRQALGQGPEFLTYFNYEAQQDKSGLPNDRFSAERPEGSISTLTIQRTEQRDSAMYRCASSPGTSGSTQYFGPGTRLTVL.

The CDR3 sequence: CASSSGLSNQPQHF. CDR3 coding DNA: TGTGCCAGCAGCTCGGGTCTTAGCAATCAGCCCCAGCATTTT. The chain employs TRBV7-2 and TRBJ1-5, with unresolved D. CDR3 length: 14 amino acids. The germline V and J ends were trimmed by 4 bases and 0 bases, with 7 bases remaining between them. Germline CDR1 is SGHTA and CDR2 is FQGNSA.

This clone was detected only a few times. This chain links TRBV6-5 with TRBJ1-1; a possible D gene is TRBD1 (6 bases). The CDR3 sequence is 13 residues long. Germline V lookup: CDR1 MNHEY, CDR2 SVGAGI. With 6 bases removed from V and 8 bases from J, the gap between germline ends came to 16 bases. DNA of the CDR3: TGTGCCAGCAGCCCCGACAGGAGGCTAGAAGCTTTCTTT. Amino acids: CASSPDRRLEAFF.

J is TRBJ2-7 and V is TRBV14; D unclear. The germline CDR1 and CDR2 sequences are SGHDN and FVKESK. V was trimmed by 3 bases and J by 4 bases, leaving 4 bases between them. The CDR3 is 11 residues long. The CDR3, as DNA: TGTGCCAGCAGCCACTCTTACGAGCAGTACTTC. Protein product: CASSHSYEQYF.

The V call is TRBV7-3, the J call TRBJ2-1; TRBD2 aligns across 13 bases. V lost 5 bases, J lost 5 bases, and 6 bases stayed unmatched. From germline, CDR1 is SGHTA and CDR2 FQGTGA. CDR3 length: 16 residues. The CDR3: CASSPRLAGGNNEQFF. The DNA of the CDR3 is TGTGCCAGCAGCCCGCGACTAGCGGGGGGTAACAATGAGCAGTTCTTC.

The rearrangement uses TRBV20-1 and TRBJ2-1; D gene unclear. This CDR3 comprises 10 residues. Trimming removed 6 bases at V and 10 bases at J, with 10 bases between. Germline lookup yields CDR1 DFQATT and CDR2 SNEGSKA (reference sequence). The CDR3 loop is CSAPVREQFF. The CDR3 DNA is TGCAGTGCGCCGGTTAGAGAGCAGTTCTTC.

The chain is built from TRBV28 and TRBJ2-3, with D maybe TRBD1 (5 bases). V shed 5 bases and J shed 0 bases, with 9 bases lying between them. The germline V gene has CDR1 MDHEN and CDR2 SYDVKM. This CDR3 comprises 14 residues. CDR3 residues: CASSVPGSTDTQYF. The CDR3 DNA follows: TGTGCCAGCAGTGTTCCAGGGAGCACAGATACGCAGTATTTT.

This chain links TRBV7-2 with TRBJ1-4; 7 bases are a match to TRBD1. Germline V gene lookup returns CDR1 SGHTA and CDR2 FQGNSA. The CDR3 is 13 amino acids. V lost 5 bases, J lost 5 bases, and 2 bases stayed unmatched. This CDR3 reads CASSPGGNEKLFF. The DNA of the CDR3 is TGTGCCAGCAGCCCAGGGGGGAATGAAAAACTGTTTTTT.

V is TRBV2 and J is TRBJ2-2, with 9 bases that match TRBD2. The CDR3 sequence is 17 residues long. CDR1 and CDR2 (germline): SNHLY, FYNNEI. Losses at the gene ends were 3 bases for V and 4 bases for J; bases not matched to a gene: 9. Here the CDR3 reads CASSEFRSGGLTGELFF. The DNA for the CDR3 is TGTGCCAGCAGTGAGTTTCGTAGCGGGGGACTCACCGGGGAGCTGTTTTTT.

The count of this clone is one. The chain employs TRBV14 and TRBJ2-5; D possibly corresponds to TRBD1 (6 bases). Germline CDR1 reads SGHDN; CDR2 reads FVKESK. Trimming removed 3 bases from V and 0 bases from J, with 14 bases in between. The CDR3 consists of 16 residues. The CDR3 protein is CASSQGHNRYQETQYF. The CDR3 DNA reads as TGTGCCAGCAGCCAGGGACACAACCGGTACCAAGAGACCCAGTACTTC.

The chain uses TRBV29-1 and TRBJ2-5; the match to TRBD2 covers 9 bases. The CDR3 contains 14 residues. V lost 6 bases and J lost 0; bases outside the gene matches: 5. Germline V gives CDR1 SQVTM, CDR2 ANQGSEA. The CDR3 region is CSVRLAGHQETQYF. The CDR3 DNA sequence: TGCAGCGTCCGGCTAGCGGGGCACCAAGAGACCCAGTACTTC.

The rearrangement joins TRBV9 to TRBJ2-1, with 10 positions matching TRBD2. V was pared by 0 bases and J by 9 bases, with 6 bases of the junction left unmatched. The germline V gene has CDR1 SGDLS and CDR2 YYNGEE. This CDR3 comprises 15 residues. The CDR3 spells CASSVVSSGSGEQFF. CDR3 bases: TGTGCCAGCAGCGTAGTGTCTAGCGGGAGCGGTGAGCAGTTCTTC.

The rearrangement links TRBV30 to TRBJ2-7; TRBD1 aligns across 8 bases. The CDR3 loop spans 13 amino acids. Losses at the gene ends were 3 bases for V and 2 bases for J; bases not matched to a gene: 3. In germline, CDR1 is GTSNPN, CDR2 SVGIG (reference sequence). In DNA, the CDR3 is TGTGCCTGGAGGACAGGGGACCCCTACGAGCAGTACTTC. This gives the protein CAWRTGDPYEQYF.

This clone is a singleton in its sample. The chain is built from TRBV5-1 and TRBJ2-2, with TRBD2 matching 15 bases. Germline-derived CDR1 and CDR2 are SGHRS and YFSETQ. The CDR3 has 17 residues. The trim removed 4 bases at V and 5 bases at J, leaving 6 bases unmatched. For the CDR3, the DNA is TGCGCCAGCAGCCCGGGACTAGCGGGAGGTCAGACCGGGGAGCTGTTTTTT. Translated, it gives CASSPGLAGGQTGELFF.

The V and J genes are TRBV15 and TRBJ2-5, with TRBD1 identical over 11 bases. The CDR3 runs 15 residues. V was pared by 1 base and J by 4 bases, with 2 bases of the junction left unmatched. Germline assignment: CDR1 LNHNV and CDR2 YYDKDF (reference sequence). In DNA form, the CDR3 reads TGTGCCACCAGCAGAGCTGGACAGGGGGCAGAGACCCAGTACTTC. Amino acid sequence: CATSRAGQGAETQYF.

CDR3 loop: CASSRDRGGGYTF. The CDR3 DNA sequence: TGTGCCAGCAGTAGGGACAGGGGCGGTGGCTACACCTTC. V usage is TRBV6-4 and J usage is TRBJ1-2, with 10 bases aligning to TRBD1. CDR1 is MRHNA and CDR2 is SNTAGT in the germline V gene. Unmatched junction bases numbered 4, after V lost 5 bases and J lost 7 bases. The CDR3 runs 13 residues.